The rows below give T cell receptor beta chains drawn from one sample of a study of T cells in Graves' hyperthyroidism and ophthalmopathy. Via MiXCR, TCRdb re-called the multiplex PCR reads, giving one row per CDR3 protein. This table holds about 290,000 distinct CDR3 sequences, roughly 17% found once. Sequenced sample: blood. These receptors came from a man aged 25 to 45 with Graves' hyperthyroidism. Each CDR3 is given with its conserved first and last residue. A D gene is named only where the DNA matches it firmly. Some rows have no size entry. The others give once, few or many, or a class for an expanded clone.

many	TRBV6-1	TRBJ1-3	.	TGTGCCAGCAGTAGCGGGGCGGCGGGAAACACCATATATTTT	CASSSGAAGNTIYF
many	TRBV30	TRBJ2-7	.	TGTGCCTGGAGTGTAGGAAGGGACGGGTTCTACGAGCAGTACTTC	CAWSVGRDGFYEQYF
many	TRBV20-1	TRBJ1-3	.	TGCAGTGCACCAAACCGCGGGGACACCATATATTTT	CSAPNRGDTIYF
many	TRBV7-6	TRBJ1-1	.	TGTGCCAGCAGCTTAGAGTTAGTAAGGAGAAACACTGAAGCTTTCTTT	CASSLELVRRNTEAFF
few	TRBV10-3	TRBJ1-2	TRBD1	TGTGCCATCAGCCAGGGGGTTAGGTATGGCTACACCTTC	CAISQGVRYGYTF
.	TRBV18	TRBJ1-6	TRBD1	TGTGCCAGCTCACCACAGACAGGGCGGTCACCCCTCCACTTT	CASSPQTGRSPLHF
many	TRBV3-1	TRBJ2-7	.	TGTGCCAGCAGCCAAGCGAGTGGACCCTCCTACGAGCAGTACTTC	CASSQASGPSYEQYF
.	TRBV24-1	TRBJ2-2	TRBD1	TGTGCCACCGCCCCGACTGTTGACAGGGGGGCGGCCGGGGAGCTGTTTTTT	CATAPTVDRGAAGELFF
many	TRBV7-9	TRBJ2-3	.	TGTGCCAGCAACCTGGACACCCCAGATACGCAGTATTTT	CASNLDTPDTQYF
many	TRBV12-3/TRBV12-4	TRBJ2-7	TRBD2	TGTGCCAGCAGCCCTATAGCGGGAAACGCCTACGAGCAGTACTTC	CASSPIAGNAYEQYF
many	TRBV5-6	TRBJ2-5	TRBD2	TGTGCCAGCAGCTCTGGGACTAGCGGGAGGGAGACCCAGTACTTC	CASSSGTSGRETQYF
few	TRBV29-1	TRBJ2-3	.	TGCAGCGGACTCCAGACAGTCACAGATACGCAGTATTTT	CSGLQTVTDTQYF
many	TRBV12-3/TRBV12-4	TRBJ1-1	TRBD1	TGTGCCAGCAGTTTGACAGGGACAATGAACACTGAAGCTTTCTTT	CASSLTGTMNTEAFF
.	TRBV29-1	TRBJ2-6	.	TGCAGCGTCCACTCTGGGGCCAACGTCCTGACTTTC	CSVHSGANVLTF
few	TRBV11-2	TRBJ2-1	TRBD2	TGTGCCAGCAGCCCCCCCGGACTAGCGGGAGGGGATGAGCAGTTCTTC	CASSPPGLAGGDEQFF
many	TRBV6-1	TRBJ2-7	.	TGTGCCAGCAGTAAAGCTCGGGCCTCGTTCTCCTACGAGCAGTACTTC	CASSKARASFSYEQYF
many	TRBV5-1	TRBJ2-1	.	TGCGCCAGCAGCTTGGACAGCCGCAACAATGAGCAGTTCTTC	CASSLDSRNNEQFF
.	TRBV20-1	TRBJ1-6	.	TGCAGTGCTGGACGGGGACGGAGCTCCTATAATTCACCCCTCCACTTT	CSAGRGRSSYNSPLHF
few	TRBV12-3/TRBV12-4	TRBJ2-3	TRBD1	TGTGCCAGCACCGACACAGGGGAGAGCACAGATACGCAGTATTTT	CASTDTGESTDTQYF
.	TRBV12-3/TRBV12-4	TRBJ2-3	TRBD2	TGTGCCAGCAGTTTGGGGACTAGCGGCTCAGGAGATACGCAGTATTTT	CASSLGTSGSGDTQYF
few	TRBV25-1	TRBJ2-7	TRBD1	TGTGCCAGCCGGGACAGGATCCGGTCAGCGCAGTACTTC	CASRDRIRSAQYF
many	TRBV7-2	TRBJ2-1	TRBD2	TGTGCCAGCAGTAGAGGACTAGCGGGAAACAATGAGCAGTTCTTC	CASSRGLAGNNEQFF
many	TRBV15	TRBJ2-7	TRBD1	TGTGCCACCAGCCTCCTCCCAGGACAGGGATCCTACGAGCAGTACTTC	CATSLLPGQGSYEQYF
.	TRBV7-3	TRBJ1-5	.	TGTGCCAGCAGCTCCCGACCCGATAGCAATCAGCCCCAGCATTTT	CASSSRPDSNQPQHF
.	TRBV7-2	TRBJ1-2	.	TGTGCCAGCAGCCCCCCCCGGCAAGGGTACACCTTC	CASSPPRQGYTF
many	TRBV24-1	TRBJ2-2	.	TGTGCCACCAGTGATTCTGGGGGTAGCTTTCTCACCGGGGAGCTGTTTTTT	CATSDSGGSFLTGELFF
many	TRBV20-1	TRBJ2-7	.	TGCAGTGCTAAGACAGGATCGACGTACGAGCAGTACTTC	CSAKTGSTYEQYF
few	TRBV27	TRBJ1-1	.	TGTGCCAGCAGTTTATCCACAGTGGGCCCCGTGAACACTGAAGCTTTCTTT	CASSLSTVGPVNTEAFF
many	TRBV30	TRBJ2-4	.	TGTGCCTGGAGTGTACACGGAGGGACCAAAAACATTCAGTACTTC	CAWSVHGGTKNIQYF